The table lists the clone carrying this TCR beta chain with a few counts. The antigen remains unidentified. The repertoire was sequenced with immunoSEQ multiplex PCR; TCRdb's copy has only in-frame clones and lacks some. The sample records approximately 90,000 clones, approximately 90% being singletons. This entry belongs to a study of OX40 agonist ivuxolimab in advanced cancers. Study-level background: Enrollees could have had prior anti-PD-1, anti-PD-L1 or anti-CTLA-4 therapy, which more than 30% had received.

Study results and caveats: Some of the lowest clonal expansion was seen in partial responders at 0.1-3.0 mg/kg. More expanded clones were found, on average, in CD8+ than in CD4+ T cells.

The CDR3 has 16 amino acids. Between the trimmed V and J ends, which lost 0 bases and 3 bases, there was a span of 14 bases. The V gene's germline CDR1 is SGHNT and CDR2 YYREEE (reference sequence). The starting material was CD4+ or CD8+ T cells sorted from blood, obtained in a trial of the OX40 agonist ivuxolimab. The chain employs TRBV5-4 and TRBJ2-3; D is perhaps TRBD2 (6 bases). This clonotype was obtained from an adult with an advanced solid tumor such as melanoma, head and neck, liver or kidney cancer. Here the CDR3 reads CASSLGDFHSTDTQYF. The DNA for the CDR3 is TGTGCCAGCAGCTTGGGGGACTTTCATTCTACAGATACGCAGTATTTT.